The TCR beta chain under discussion was sequenced for a study of T cells in localized non-small cell lung cancer. Study outcomes and limitations: There was higher T cell clonality in uninvolved adjacent lung than in tumor, and it was highest there. A median of roughly 52 of the top 100 tumor clones appeared in adjacent lung, which was paired and uninvolved.

The CDR3 has 13 residues. With 4 bases clipped from V and 5 bases from J, the junction kept 5 bases outside the gene matches. Germline lookup yields CDR1 SGHRS and CDR2 YFSETQ. Notes on this clone: Its antigen remains unidentified.

Method: immunoSEQ multiplex PCR; TCRdb's copy keeps in-frame clones and lacks some. This sample has about 21,000 clones, with approximately 86% found just once. The chain recombines TRBV5-1 with TRBJ2-5; 7 bases agree with TRBD1. The sequencing used peripheral blood mononuclear cells, collected before any cancer treatment. The receptor was derived from a male donor aged 60 or over with stage II lung adenocarcinoma. Here the CDR3 reads CASSPDRWETQYF. CDR3 nucleotides: TGCGCCAGCAGCCCGGACAGGTGGGAGACCCAGTACTTC.